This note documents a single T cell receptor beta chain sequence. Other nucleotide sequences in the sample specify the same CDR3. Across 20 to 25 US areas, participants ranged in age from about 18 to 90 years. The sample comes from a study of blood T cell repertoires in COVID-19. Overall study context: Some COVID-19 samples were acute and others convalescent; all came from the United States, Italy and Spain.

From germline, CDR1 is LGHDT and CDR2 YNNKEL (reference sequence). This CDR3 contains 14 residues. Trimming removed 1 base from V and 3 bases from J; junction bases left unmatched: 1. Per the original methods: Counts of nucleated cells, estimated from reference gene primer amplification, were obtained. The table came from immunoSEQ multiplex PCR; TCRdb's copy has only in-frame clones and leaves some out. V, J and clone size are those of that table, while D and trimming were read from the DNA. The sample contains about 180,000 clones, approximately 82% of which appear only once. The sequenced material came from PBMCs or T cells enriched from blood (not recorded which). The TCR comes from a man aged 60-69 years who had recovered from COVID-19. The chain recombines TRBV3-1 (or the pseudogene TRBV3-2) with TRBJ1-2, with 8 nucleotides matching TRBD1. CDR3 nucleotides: TGTGCCAGCAGCCAAGGGACAGGGCACTATGGCTACACCTTC. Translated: CASSQGTGHYGYTF.